The 9 T cell receptor beta chains below were found in one sample sequenced in a study of control samples from healthy donors and cancer patients. Clones were read by immunoSEQ multiplex PCR, and TCRdb kept only the in-frame ones, dropping some. The sample lists 85,000 to 95,000 clones; more than 85% were seen once. Sequenced input: blood. These receptors were obtained from a woman under 40 in good health.

CDR3 sequence reads: CASKREEAFF. DNA for the CDR3: TGTGCCAGCAAAAGGGAAGAAGCTTTCTTT. The V gene is TRBV28, the J gene TRBJ1-1; D unresolved. The CDR3 extends over 10 amino acids. Trimming took 7 bases from V and 8 from J, leaving 8 bases between them. Germline V lookup: CDR1 MDHEN, CDR2 SYDVKM.

This chain joins TRBV3-1 (or the pseudogene TRBV3-2) and TRBJ2-3; D call uncertain. The V end lost 1 base, the J end lost 5 bases, and 4 bases lay between the germline ends. The CDR3 runs to 12 residues. Germline-derived CDR1 and CDR2 are LGHDT and YNNKEL (reference sequence). This chain's CDR3 is CASSQGGDTQYF. In nucleotides, the CDR3 is TGTGCCAGCAGCCAAGGGGGAGATACGCAGTATTTT.

The CDR3 here is CAWSVRDRGFATNEKLFF. DNA for the CDR3: TGTGCCTGGAGTGTACGGGACAGGGGCTTCGCAACTAATGAAAAACTGTTTTTT. The chain combines TRBV30 with TRBJ1-4; 10 bases match TRBD1. The trim removed 0 bases at V and 0 bases at J, leaving 7 bases unmatched. From germline, CDR1 is GTSNPN and CDR2 SVGIG (reference sequence). CDR3 size: 18 residues.

V and J are TRBV19 and TRBJ1-2, with D perhaps matching TRBD1 (6 bases). The CDR3 runs 13 residues. Trimming took off 5 bases at V and 6 bases at J, with 13 bases between the two ends. Looked up from germline, CDR1 is LNHDA and CDR2 is SQIVND (reference sequence). The CDR3 here is CASSSGQYNGYTF. In nucleotides, the CDR3 is TGTGCCAGTAGTTCTGGACAGTACAATGGCTACACCTTC.

The J gene is TRBJ1-5, the V gene TRBV7-9, with 7 bases identical to TRBD1. Trimming at V came to 1 base and at J to 6 bases, leaving 3 bases not matched to a gene. The CDR3 is made up of 14 amino acids. The germline gives CDR1 SEHNR, CDR2 FQNEAQ (reference sequence). The CDR3 coding sequence is TGTGCCAGCAGCTTAGGAGGGGGCGGTCAGCCCCAGCATTTT. This translates into CASSLGGGGQPQHF.

The chain joins TRBV10-3 to TRBJ1-3, with D perhaps matching TRBD1 (6 bases). The CDR3 has 19 residues. CDR1 is ENHRY and CDR2 is SYGVKD in the germline V gene. Trimming left V 0 bases short and J 1 base short, with 19 bases between. The chain's CDR3 is CAISESKRGGLSSGNTIYF. CDR3 nucleotide sequence: TGTGCCATCAGTGAGTCGAAGAGGGGGGGTCTCTCGTCTGGAAACACCATATATTTT.

This chain joins TRBV19 and TRBJ1-6; unclear D gene. The CDR3 extends over 13 amino acids. CDR1 and CDR2 (germline): LNHDA, SQIVND (reference sequence). With 4 bases removed from V and 6 bases from J, the gap between germline ends came to 7 bases. DNA of the CDR3: TGTGCCAGTAGTACCGGACGTAATTCACCCCTCCACTTT. Protein: CASSTGRNSPLHF.

The chain combines TRBV6-5 with TRBJ2-7, with 7 bases aligning to TRBD2. Germline CDR1 is MNHEY and CDR2 is SVGAGI. CDR3 length equals 15 residues. The J segment lost 2 bases and the V segment lost 2 bases, leaving 6 bases of the junction unmatched. The CDR3 sequence: CASSYGTGGPYEQYF. The CDR3 region has the DNA TGTGCCAGCAGTTACGGGACGGGAGGACCCTACGAGCAGTACTTC.

The chain couples TRBV6-5 to TRBJ2-7, with 7 positions matching TRBD1. Germline V lookup: CDR1 MNHEY, CDR2 SVGAGI. This CDR3 comprises 15 residues. Trimming cost V 6 bases and J 0 bases; bases outside gene matches: 8. Here the CDR3 reads CASSPPGQASYEQYF. CDR3 coding DNA: TGTGCCAGCAGCCCCCCCGGACAGGCCTCCTACGAGCAGTACTTC.